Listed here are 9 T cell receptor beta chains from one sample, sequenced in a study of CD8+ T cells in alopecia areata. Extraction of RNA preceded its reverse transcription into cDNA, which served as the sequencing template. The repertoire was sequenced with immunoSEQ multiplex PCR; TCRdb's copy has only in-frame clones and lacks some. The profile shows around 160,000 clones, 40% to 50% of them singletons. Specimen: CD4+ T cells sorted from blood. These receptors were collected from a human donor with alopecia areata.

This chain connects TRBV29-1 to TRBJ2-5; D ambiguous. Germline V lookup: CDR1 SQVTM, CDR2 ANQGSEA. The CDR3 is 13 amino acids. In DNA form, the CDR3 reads TGCAGAGTTTCCATCGACTCGGAAGAGACCCAGTACTTC. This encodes CRVSIDSEETQYF.

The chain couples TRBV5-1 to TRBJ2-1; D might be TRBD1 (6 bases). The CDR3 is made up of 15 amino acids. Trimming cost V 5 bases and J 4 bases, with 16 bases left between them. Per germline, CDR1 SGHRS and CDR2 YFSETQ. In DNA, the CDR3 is TGCGCCAGCAGATTAGGTCAGGGGTCGTACAATGAGCAGTTCTTC. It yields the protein CASRLGQGSYNEQFF.

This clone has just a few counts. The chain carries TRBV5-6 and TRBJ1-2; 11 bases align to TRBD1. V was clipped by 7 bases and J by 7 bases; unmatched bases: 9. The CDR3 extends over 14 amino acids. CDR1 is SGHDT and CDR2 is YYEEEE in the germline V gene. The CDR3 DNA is TGTGCCAGCCTGGGGGGACAGGGGGGACGTGGCTACACCTTC. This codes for CASLGGQGGRGYTF.

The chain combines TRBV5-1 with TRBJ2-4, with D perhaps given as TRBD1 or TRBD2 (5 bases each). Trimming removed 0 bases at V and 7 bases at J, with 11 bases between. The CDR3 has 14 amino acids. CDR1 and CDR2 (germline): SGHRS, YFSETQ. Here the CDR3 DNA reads TGCGCCAGCAGCTTGGAACAGTGGGGGAACATTCAGTACTTC. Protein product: CASSLEQWGNIQYF.

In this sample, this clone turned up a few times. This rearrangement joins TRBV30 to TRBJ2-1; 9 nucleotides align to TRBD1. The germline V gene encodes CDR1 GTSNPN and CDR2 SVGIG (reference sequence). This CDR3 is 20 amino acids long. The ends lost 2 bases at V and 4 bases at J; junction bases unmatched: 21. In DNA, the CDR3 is TGTGCCTGGAGTTCTCGCGGCGGGACAGGGTCCTTCGAGGGATACAATGAGCAGTTCTTC. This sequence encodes CAWSSRGGTGSFEGYNEQFF.

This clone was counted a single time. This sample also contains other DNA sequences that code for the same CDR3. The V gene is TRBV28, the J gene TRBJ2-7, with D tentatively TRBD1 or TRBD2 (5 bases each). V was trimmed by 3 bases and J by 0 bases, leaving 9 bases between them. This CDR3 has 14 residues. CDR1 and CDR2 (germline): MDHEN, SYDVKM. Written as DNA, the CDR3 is TGTGCCAGCAGTTTGAGGGGCACCTCCTACGAGCAGTACTTC. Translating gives CASSLRGTSYEQYF.

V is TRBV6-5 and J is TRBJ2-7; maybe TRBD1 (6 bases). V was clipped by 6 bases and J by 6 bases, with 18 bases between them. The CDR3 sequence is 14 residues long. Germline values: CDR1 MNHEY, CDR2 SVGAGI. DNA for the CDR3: TGTGCCAGCAGGGTCAGGGGTAGATTTGGCGAGCAGTACTTC. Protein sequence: CASRVRGRFGEQYF.

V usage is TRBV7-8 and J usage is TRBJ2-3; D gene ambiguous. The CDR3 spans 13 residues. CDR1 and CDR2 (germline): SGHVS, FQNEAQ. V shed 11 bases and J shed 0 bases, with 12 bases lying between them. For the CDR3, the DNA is TGTGCCGTTCAGCCCGGGAGCACAGATACGCAGTATTTT. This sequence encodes CAVQPGSTDTQYF.

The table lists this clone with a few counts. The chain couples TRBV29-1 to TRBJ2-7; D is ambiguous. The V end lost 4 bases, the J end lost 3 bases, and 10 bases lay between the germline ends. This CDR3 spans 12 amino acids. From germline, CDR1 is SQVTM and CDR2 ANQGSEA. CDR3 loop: CSVVTQVYEQYF. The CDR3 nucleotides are TGCAGCGTTGTGACCCAGGTCTACGAGCAGTACTTC.